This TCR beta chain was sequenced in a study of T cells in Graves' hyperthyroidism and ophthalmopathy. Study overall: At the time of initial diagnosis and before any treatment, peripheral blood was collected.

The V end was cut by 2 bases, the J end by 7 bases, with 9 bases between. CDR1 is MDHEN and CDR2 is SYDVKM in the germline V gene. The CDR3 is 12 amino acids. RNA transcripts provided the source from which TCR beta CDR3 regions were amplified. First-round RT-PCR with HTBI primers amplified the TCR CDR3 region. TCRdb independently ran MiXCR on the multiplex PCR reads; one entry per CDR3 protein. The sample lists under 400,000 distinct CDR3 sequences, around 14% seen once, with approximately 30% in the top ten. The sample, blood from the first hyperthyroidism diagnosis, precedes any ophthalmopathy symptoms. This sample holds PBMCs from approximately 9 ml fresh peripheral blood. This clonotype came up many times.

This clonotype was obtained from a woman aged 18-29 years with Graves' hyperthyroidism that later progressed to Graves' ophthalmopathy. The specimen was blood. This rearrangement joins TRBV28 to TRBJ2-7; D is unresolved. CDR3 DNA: TGTGCCAGCAGTTTAAGCCTGGGGGAGCAGTACTTC. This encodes CASSLSLGEQYF. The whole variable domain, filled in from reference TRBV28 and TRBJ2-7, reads DVKVTQSSRYLVKRTGEKVFLECVQDMDHENMFWYRQDPGLGLRLIYFSYDVKMKEKGDIPEGYSVSREKKERFSLILESASTNQTSMYLCASSLSLGEQYFGPGTRLTVT.